Reported below is one TCR beta chain. Its antigen is not yet known. The CDR3 starts with the cysteine, ends with the phenylalanine, and has 20 residues. The coding DNA is unavailable. CDR1 and CDR2 were assigned from the germline V gene as LGHNA and YSLEER. The record originates from a study of CXCR3-negative and CXCR3-positive naive CD8 T cells (dated by TCRdb to between 2018 and 2021). For the study in its entirety: In total, 130 million to 150 million TRB reads were obtained, which works out to roughly 1.5 +/- 0.3 million reads per library. For the TRBV-TRBJ cluster analysis, the naive subsets came from about five donors, while the memory cells came from 3 donors. Data from ten to twelve donors, pooled across two independent experiments, went into the diversity and physicochemical repertoire analyses. The study at large found these results: Because CXCR3 expression was partially decreased after cryopreservation, freshly isolated PBMCs were used for most assays. Naive CXCR3-negative and CXCR3-positive cells from the same donor showed similar TRBV-TRBJ usage, whereas memory cells showed distinct patterns. Because surface CD5, which has been linked to self-reactivity in mice, was comparable between naive subsets, TCR interaction strength was also inferred from TRB CDR3 physicochemical properties. Compared with CXCR3-negative naive cells, CXCR3-positive naive cells had TRB CDR3s with higher hydrophobicity (lower Kidera factor 4), lower energy, and higher strength and volume indices. Both naive subsets had comparably high repertoire diversity, while memory CD8+ T cells had much lower repertoire diversity.

Each CD8+ T cell subset was flow-sorted in triplicate, and some 300,000 cells per subset were placed directly into RLT lysis buffer. Naive CD8+ T cells were defined stringently as CD45RO-CCR7+CD27+CD95- to exclude memory contaminants. Standard density gradient centrifugation was used to isolate peripheral blood mononuclear cells from buffy coats. Naive CXCR3-negative and CXCR3-positive CD8+ T cells were flow-sorted using a FACSAria III. Total RNA was extracted from sorted cells with an RNeasy Mini Kit. Instrument on record: NextSeq 550. The Human TCR Profiling Kit (MiLaboratory) was used to prepare UMI-labeled 5' RACE TRB cDNA libraries. cDNA synthesis used the entire amount of extracted RNA, and PCR amplification then used the entire amount of cDNA produced. The libraries were made side by side, with each library going through the same number of PCR cycles. The authors' analysis ran thus. With a minimum of two reads required per UMI, MIGEC and MiXCR pulled out about 50,000 +/- 10,000 unique UMI-labeled TRB cDNA molecules from each library. On average, roughly 40,000 +/- 10,000 functional in-frame TRB CDR3 nucleotide clonotypes lacking stop codons were found per library. After each sample was downsampled to 5000 UMI-labeled TRB molecules, VDJtools was used to calculate diversity metrics such as normalized Shannon-Wiener and Chao1. VDJtools computed clonotype-size-weighted physicochemical properties of the central five CDR3 residues: interaction energy, strength, volume and Kidera factor 4. Through TCRdb reprocessing, the reads give one entry per CDR3 protein sequence; DNA is omitted. TCRdb assigned the V and J calls; the authors' analysis was not used. The sample has 70,000 to 95,000 distinct CDR3 sequences on record. The ten largest account for 1.7% of the sample.

The chain is made from TRBV4-3 and TRBJ2-5; the D gene TCRdb calls, TRBD2, cannot be checked with no DNA. The TCR sequence derives from a human donor in good health. Some clones in this sample may be carry-over from other donors' samples. The sample consisted of naive CXCR3- CD8+ T cells from blood. Reading the label with the study, this specimen's cell subset or site is: CD45RO-CCR7+CD27+CD95- naive CD8+ T cells lacking CXCR3 (TNR3-). The CDR3 in this case is CASSQDRDSGGPLYQETQYF.